These 23 T cell receptor beta chains were sequenced from one sample in a study of T-cell reconstitution after alpha-beta-depleted transplantation in children. Unique molecular identifiers were incorporated into the prepared TCRbeta library. TCRdb reprocessed the PCR reads with MiXCR, giving one entry per CDR3 protein. Of 500,000 to 600,000 distinct CDR3 sequences listed, roughly 33% are singletons. Sequencing was performed on PBMCs from the stem cell graft donor, taken from the stem cell graft. The receptor source for this set is a human donor who donated a stem cell graft to a child with aplastic anemia.

The chain couples TRBV20-1 to TRBJ2-7; 11 bases agree with TRBD2. V was clipped by 1 base and J by 1 base; unmatched bases: 6. This CDR3 contains 16 residues. Germline values: CDR1 DFQATT, CDR2 SNEGSKA (reference sequence). CDR3 coding DNA: TGCAGTGCTAGAGCCATACTAGCGGGAGTTTCCTACGAGCAGTACTTC. Its protein product is CSARAILAGVSYEQYF.

This clonotype occurred a few times. The V gene is TRBV21-1, the J gene TRBJ2-1; the D call TRBD1 from the table was never checked on the DNA. TRBV21-1 is a known pseudogene. The CDR3 runs to 15 residues. CDR3 sequence (DNA): TGTGCCAGCAGCAAGAGGGACAGGAGGTACAATGAGCAGTTCTTC. It yields the protein CASSKRDRRYNEQFF.

This chain links TRBV5-1 with TRBJ2-1, with D possibly TRBD1 on 5 matching bases. Trimming left V 4 bases short and J 3 bases short, with 11 bases between. The CDR3 runs to 14 residues. Germline CDR1 and CDR2: SGHRS and YFSETQ. The CDR3 sequence: CASSLPDSYNEQFF. CDR3 nucleotides: TGCGCCAGCAGCCTGCCTGACAGCTACAATGAGCAGTTCTTC. Full variable domain (missing parts from reference TRBV5-1 and TRBJ2-1): KAGVTQTPRYLIKTRGQQVTLSCSPISGHRSVSWYQQTPGQGLQFLFEYFSETQRNKGNFPGRFSGRQFSNSRSEMNVSTLELGDSALYLCASSLPDSYNEQFFGPGTRLTVL.

This chain joins TRBV28 and TRBJ2-1; 8 nucleotides align to TRBD2. Germline V gene data show CDR1 as MDHEN and CDR2 as SYDVKM. CDR3 size: 18 residues. Trimming cost V 3 bases and J 9 bases; bases outside gene matches: 19. The CDR3 DNA reads as TGTGCCAGCAGTTTGGCGGGTTCGGGGACTAGGAAACTTCCTGAGCAGTTCTTC. Translation gives CASSLAGSGTRKLPEQFF. Full variable domain (remainder filled in from reference TRBV28 and TRBJ2-1): DVKVTQSSRYLVKRTGEKVFLECVQDMDHENMFWYRQDPGLGLRLIYFSYDVKMKEKGDIPEGYSVSREKKERFSLILESASTNQTSMYLCASSLAGSGTRKLPEQFFGPGTRLTVL.

This clonotype came up a few times. This chain's CDR3 is CASSPGQELTNEKLFF. As DNA, the CDR3 is TGTGCCAGCAGCCCCGGACAGGAACTAACTAATGAAAAACTGTTTTTT. The V and J genes are TRBV9 and TRBJ1-4; 7 bases fit TRBD1. The CDR3 has 16 residues. Germline V lookup: CDR1 SGDLS, CDR2 YYNGEE. V gave up 4 bases and J gave up 1 base; unmatched junction bases: 7.

The sample holds a few counts of this clonotype. The chain links TRBV12-3 or TRBV12-4 to TRBJ2-7, with 9 bases that match TRBD1. This CDR3 is built from 14 residues. V shed 6 bases, J shed 4 bases, and the junction held 7 bases outside the gene matches. The CDR3 coding sequence is TGTGCCAGCAGAACCGGGACAGGGCTTTACGAGCAGTACTTC. This sequence encodes CASRTGTGLYEQYF.

This clonotype has a single count. This sequence joins TRBV7-9 and TRBJ1-2, with D maybe TRBD1 (6 bases). This CDR3 has 13 amino acids. The germline gives CDR1 SEHNR, CDR2 FQNEAQ (reference sequence). Here the CDR3 DNA reads TGTGCAACATCGCGCGACAGGCTCTATGGCTACACCTTC. Translating it yields CATSRDRLYGYTF.

The gene calls are TRBV6-6 and TRBJ2-2, with unresolved D. The germline gives CDR1 MNHNY, CDR2 SVGAGI (reference sequence). V shed 5 bases and J shed 6 bases, with 7 bases lying between them. The CDR3 contains 12 residues. DNA of the CDR3: TGTGCCAGCAGTACAAGCCCCGGGGAGCTGTTTTTT. Protein: CASSTSPGELFF.

This clonotype has just a few counts. This chain links TRBV3-1 with TRBJ2-3, with D hard to call. From germline, CDR1 is LGHDT and CDR2 YNNKEL (reference sequence). The CDR3 is 16 residues long. The V gene lost 4 bases and the J gene lost 1 base, with 15 bases spanning the gap. CDR3 sequence (DNA): TGTGCCAGCAGCCCCCACTCGCGAGGAGGCACAGATACGCAGTATTTT. It encodes CASSPHSRGGTDTQYF.

The table lists this clonotype with a few counts. This chain connects TRBV12-3 or TRBV12-4 to TRBJ1-4; no firm D call. Trimming cost V 2 bases and J 8 bases, with 6 bases left between them. The CDR3 consists of 12 residues. The CDR3 reads CASSLMREKLFF. DNA of the CDR3: TGTGCCAGCAGTTTAATGCGGGAAAAACTGTTTTTT.

This clonotype has just a few counts. The rearrangement joins TRBV6-5 to TRBJ2-1; the match to TRBD2 covers 10 bases. This CDR3 is built from 18 residues. V lost 4 bases and J lost 8; bases outside the gene matches: 17. Germline V gene lookup returns CDR1 MNHEY and CDR2 SVGAGI. CDR3 coding DNA: TGTGCCAGCAGTTCCCAGGGACCGCTAGCGGGAGTAATATATGAGCAGTTCTTC. Translating gives CASSSQGPLAGVIYEQFF.

In this sample, this clonotype turned up once. The gene calls are TRBV6-7 and TRBJ2-1; 7 nucleotides agree with TRBD2. TRBV6-7 is noted as an ORF with a role that remains uncertain. This CDR3 spans 19 amino acids. V was pared by 2 bases and J by 0 bases, with 13 bases of the junction left unmatched. This CDR3 reads CASSYSAVASGPSYNEQFF. The CDR3 coding sequence is TGTGCCAGCAGTTACAGTGCGGTGGCTAGCGGACCCTCCTACAATGAGCAGTTCTTC.

This clonotype was detected only a few times. This chain uses TRBV7-2 with TRBJ2-5; D remains ambiguous. The CDR3 covers 12 residues. The germline gives CDR1 SGHTA, CDR2 FQGNSA. The V end was cut by 5 bases, the J end by 7 bases, with 11 bases between. The CDR3 here is CASSQTTGTQYF. Here the CDR3 DNA reads TGTGCCAGCAGCCAGACGACGGGGACCCAGTACTTC.

The chain joins TRBV4-2 to TRBJ2-1; maybe TRBD2 (5 bases). The CDR3 loop spans 18 amino acids. Trimming left V 0 bases short and J 3 bases short, with 18 bases between. Germline CDR1 and CDR2: LGHNA and YNFKEQ. In DNA form, the CDR3 reads TGTGCCAGCAGCCAAGATCCCACAAGACGGGGAGTCTACAATGAGCAGTTCTTC. This encodes CASSQDPTRRGVYNEQFF.

CDR3 amino acids: CASSPGLAGSGELFF. CDR3 DNA sequence: TGTGCCAGCAGCCCTGGACTAGCGGGATCCGGGGAGCTGTTTTTT. The chain combines TRBV6-2 or TRBV6-3 with TRBJ2-2; 12 bases fit TRBD2. J gave up 6 bases and V 6 bases, and 5 bases lay outside the gene matches. Germline V lookup: CDR1 MNHEY, CDR2 SVGEGT. The CDR3 runs 15 residues.

This clonotype has more than one count but fewer than ten. The chain links TRBV20-1 to TRBJ2-7, with 8 bases fitting TRBD2. Losses at the gene ends were 1 base for V and 3 bases for J; bases not matched to a gene: 5. The CDR3 has 14 amino acids. Germline CDR1 is DFQATT and CDR2 is SNEGSKA (reference sequence). CDR3 DNA: TGCAGTGCTAGAGGAGCGGGAGTAGGCTACGAGCAGTACTTC. Translated, it gives CSARGAGVGYEQYF.

This sequence joins TRBV20-1 and TRBJ1-2, with D hard to call. The germline V gene has CDR1 DFQATT and CDR2 SNEGSKA (reference sequence). CDR3 length: 13 residues. Trimming removed 3 bases at V and 6 bases at J, with 14 bases between. The DNA for the CDR3 is TGCAGTGCTAGTATGCGGGTTTTGGATGGCTACACCTTC. As protein: CSASMRVLDGYTF.

There are a few counts of this clonotype. The chain links TRBV6-4 to TRBJ2-3; D not resolved. Germline values: CDR1 MRHNA, CDR2 SNTAGT. Deletions cut 5 bases from V and 4 bases from J, with 13 bases between. This CDR3 has 14 amino acids. CDR3 DNA: TGTGCCAGCAGTTCCGGGTCTGTGGCAGATACGCAGTATTTT. Its translation is CASSSGSVADTQYF.

The sample holds a few counts of this clonotype. The J gene is TRBJ2-3, the V gene TRBV20-1, with D possibly being TRBD2 (6 bases). Germline CDR1 and CDR2: DFQATT and SNEGSKA (reference sequence). V was clipped by 6 bases and J by 1 base, with 14 bases between them. This CDR3 is 14 amino acids long. This CDR3 reads CSAGDSKRTDTQYF. The DNA of the CDR3 is TGCAGTGCCGGGGACTCTAAGCGCACAGATACGCAGTATTTT.

This clonotype has a handful of counts. This chain joins TRBV7-2 and TRBJ1-6; D is unresolved. V shed 1 base and J shed 9 bases, with 1 base lying between them. Germline CDR1 and CDR2: SGHTA and FQGNSA. CDR3 length equals 11 residues. DNA of the CDR3: TGTGCCAGCAGCTTAGGTTCACCCCTCCACTTT. This encodes CASSLGSPLHF.

The rearrangement joins TRBV20-1 to TRBJ1-2, with 12 nucleotides matching TRBD1. CDR1 is DFQATT and CDR2 is SNEGSKA in the germline V gene (reference sequence). This CDR3 region has 14 residues. V gave up 3 bases and J gave up 6 bases; unmatched junction bases: 5. CDR3 residues: CSASRDRGLDGYTF. CDR3 nucleotides: TGCAGTGCTAGCCGGGACAGGGGGCTTGATGGCTACACCTTC.

This clonotype was observed a few times. The chain uses TRBV12-3 or TRBV12-4 and TRBJ2-7; D is uncertain. CDR3 length: 12 amino acids. The V end lost 5 bases, the J end lost 2 bases, and 7 bases lay between the germline ends. CDR3: CASSPTAYEQYF. Written as DNA, the CDR3 is TGTGCCAGCAGTCCCACGGCCTACGAGCAGTACTTC.

For the CDR3, the DNA is TGTGCCAGCAGGGCCATGGTGGGCACAGATACGCAGTATTTT. As protein: CASRAMVGTDTQYF. The V gene is TRBV28, the J gene TRBJ2-3; D unresolved. Looked up from germline, CDR1 is MDHEN and CDR2 is SYDVKM. This CDR3 contains 14 residues. With 6 bases removed from V and 1 base from J, the gap between germline ends came to 11 bases.